This T cell receptor beta chain appears in the sequencing data of a study of cytotoxic CD8 clonotypes in ibrutinib-treated CLL. Broader study findings: Exceeding age-matched healthy donors, baseline clonality also tracked the counts of circulating CD8+ T cells.

The CDR3 is made up of 14 amino acids. Trimming shortened V by 7 bases and J by 1 base, and 11 bases separated the two germline ends. From germline, CDR1 is LNHDA and CDR2 SQIVND (reference sequence). This clone was observed a few times. Its antigen remains unidentified. Assay used: immunoSEQ multiplex PCR; TCRdb lists only in-frame clones, some missing. Altogether about 200,000 clones are present, roughly three quarters being singletons, with the ten largest covering over 10%. The chain has TRBV19 and TRBJ1-5, with a weak D call TRBD1 (5 bases). This sequence was found in a human donor with chronic lymphocytic leukemia. The source material was PBMCs, sampled after 12 months of ibrutinib treatment. CDR3 in amino acids: CASIGGMSNQPQHF. Here the CDR3 DNA reads TGTGCCAGTATCGGGGGGATGAGCAATCAGCCCCAGCATTTT.